The clone carrying this TCR beta chain has a handful of counts. Sequenced by immunoSEQ multiplex PCR; TCRdb stores in-frame clones only, minus some. The data show approximately 200,000 clones, roughly 77% seen once. The ends were cut back, 7 bases at V and 2 bases at J, with 8 bases in the middle. The CDR3 extends over 12 amino acids. The germline gives CDR1 LNHDA, CDR2 SQIVND (reference sequence). The sample belongs to a study of blood T cell repertoires in COVID-19. Overall study context: Both acute and convalescent COVID-19 samples were obtained from the United States, Italy and Spain. Nucleic acid was either cDNA or gDNA, and it came from T cells, B-cell-depleted T cells, or PBMCs.

Categorization into cohorts depended on clinical history that participants reported. The study counted Cohort 3 donors as recovered given two negative PCRs, clearance, or symptom resolution. Input material: PBMCs or T cells enriched from blood (not recorded which). The rearrangement uses TRBV19 and TRBJ1-2, with D perhaps matching TRBD1 (5 bases). This receptor was taken from a man aged 40-49 years who had recovered from COVID-19. CDR3: CASNAGNYGYTF. For the CDR3, the DNA is TGTGCCAGTAATGCAGGGAACTATGGCTACACCTTC.